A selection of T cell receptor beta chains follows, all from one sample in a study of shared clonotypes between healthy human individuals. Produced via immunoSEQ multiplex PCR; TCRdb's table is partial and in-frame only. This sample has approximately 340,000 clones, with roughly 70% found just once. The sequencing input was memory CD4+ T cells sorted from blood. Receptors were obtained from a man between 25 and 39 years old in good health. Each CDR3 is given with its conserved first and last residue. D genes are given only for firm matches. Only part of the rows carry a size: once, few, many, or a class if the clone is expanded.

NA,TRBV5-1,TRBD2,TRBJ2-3,TGCGCCAGCAGTTCCGATAGCGGGAGCGGGACAGATACGCAGTATTTT,CASSSDSGSGTDTQYF
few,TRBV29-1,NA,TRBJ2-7,TGCAGCGTTGCCCGAACCGACTACGAGCAGTACTTC,CSVARTDYEQYF
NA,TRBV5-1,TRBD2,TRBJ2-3,TGCGCCAGCAGCCCCGGGACTAGCGGGCTAGGGGATACGCAGTATTTT,CASSPGTSGLGDTQYF
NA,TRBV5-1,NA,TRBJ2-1,TGCGCCAGCAGCACTAGCCTTACCAGGCGCTCCTACAATGAGCAGTTCTTC,CASSTSLTRRSYNEQFF
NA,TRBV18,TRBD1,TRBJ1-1,TGTGCCAGCTCACCAAGTCAGGGGGCGCAAACCGTGGGAGCTTTCTTT,CASSPSQGAQTVGAFF
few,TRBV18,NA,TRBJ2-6,TGTGCCAGCTCACACAGGGTCCCTGGGGCCAACGTCCTGACTTTC,CASSHRVPGANVLTF
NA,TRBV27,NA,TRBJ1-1,TGTGCCAGCAGGGAGACTGGGAACACTGAAGCTTTCTTT,CASRETGNTEAFF
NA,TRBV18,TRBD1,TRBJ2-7,TGTGCCAGCTCAGCTCAGGGGGCCTACGAGCAGTACTTC,CASSAQGAYEQYF
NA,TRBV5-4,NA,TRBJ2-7,TGTGCCAGCAGGAAACCGGACGGATACGAGCAGTACTTC,CASRKPDGYEQYF
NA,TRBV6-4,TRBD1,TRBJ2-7,TGTGCCAGCAGTGTAGAGACAGGGCCCTACGAGCAGTACTTC,CASSVETGPYEQYF
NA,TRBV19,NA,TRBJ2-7,TGTGCCAGTAGTATAACCACACGGGGATACGAGCAGTACTTC,CASSITTRGYEQYF
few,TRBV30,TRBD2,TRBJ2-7,TGTGCCTGGAGGCCCGGACTAGCGGGAGTTTCACCCTACGAGCAGTACTTC,CAWRPGLAGVSPYEQYF
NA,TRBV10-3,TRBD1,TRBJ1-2,TGTGCCACCGAGGACAGGGGCGAATACTATGGCTACACCTTC,CATEDRGEYYGYTF
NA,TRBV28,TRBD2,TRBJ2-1,TGTGCCAGCAGTTCCCCCCGGGGGGGCTCAGCCTACAATGAGCAGTTCTTC,CASSSPRGGSAYNEQFF
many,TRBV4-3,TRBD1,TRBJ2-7,TGCGCCAGCAGCCGTTCGGGACAGGGGGCGACACCCGAGCAGTACTTC,CASSRSGQGATPEQYF
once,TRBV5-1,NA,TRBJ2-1,TGCGCCAGCAGCTTTGACTTGAGCTCCTACAATGAGCAGTTCTTC,CASSFDLSSYNEQFF
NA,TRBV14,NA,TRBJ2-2,TGTGCCAGCAGCCAGAGACTAGCGAACACCGGGGAGCTGTTTTTT,CASSQRLANTGELFF
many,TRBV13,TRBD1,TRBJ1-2,TGTGCCAGCAGCCGGGGACAGCTAGATTATGGCTACACCTTC,CASSRGQLDYGYTF
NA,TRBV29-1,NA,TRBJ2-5,TGCAGCGTCGCCAAATTAGAGACCCAGTACTTC,CSVAKLETQYF
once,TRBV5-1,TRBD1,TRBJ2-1,TGCGCCAGCAGCTTTCTGGGGACAGGGGTTACCCCTCAATACAATGAGCAGTTCTTC,CASSFLGTGVTPQYNEQFF
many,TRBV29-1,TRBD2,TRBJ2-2,TGCAGCGTACGACTAGCGGGAGGGCCCGGGGAGCTGTTTTTT,CSVRLAGGPGELFF
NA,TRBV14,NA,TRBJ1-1,TGTGCCAGCAGCCAAAGGACGACAGCTGAAGCTTTCTTT,CASSQRTTAEAFF
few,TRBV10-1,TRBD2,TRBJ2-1,TGCGCCAGCAGTGGCACTAGCGGGAGGGAGCAGTTCTTC,CASSGTSGREQFF
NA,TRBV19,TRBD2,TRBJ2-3,TGTGCCAGTAGCTCATCGCGTCCCGGTGCGGGAGGAGGGACAGATACGCAGTATTTT,CASSSSRPGAGGGTDTQYF
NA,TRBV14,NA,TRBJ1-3,TGTGCCAGCAGCGGTCCCACGCCGGGAACCCGCGGAAACACCATATATTTT,CASSGPTPGTRGNTIYF
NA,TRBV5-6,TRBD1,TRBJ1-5,TGTGCCAGCAGCAACGGACAGGCGGGCTTTTTACCCCAGCATTTT,CASSNGQAGFLPQHF
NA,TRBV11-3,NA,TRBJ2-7,TGTGCCAGCAGCTATTCCTTAGAGGGCGAGCAGTACTTC,CASSYSLEGEQYF
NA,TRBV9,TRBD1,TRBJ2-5,TGTGCCAGCAGCATGGACAGGGGGCGAGGGGAGACCCAGTACTTC,CASSMDRGRGETQYF
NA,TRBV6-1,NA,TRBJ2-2,TGTGCCAGCAGTGAAGCACAGGGCCGGGCCGGGGAGCTGTTTTTT,CASSEAQGRAGELFF
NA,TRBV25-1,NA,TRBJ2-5,TGTGCCAGCCGCTCAGGAACTGTAAAGACCCAGTACTTC,CASRSGTVKTQYF
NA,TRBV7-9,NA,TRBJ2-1,TGTGCCAGCAGCCTTTCGGCCTCCTACAATGAGCAGTTCTTC,CASSLSASYNEQFF
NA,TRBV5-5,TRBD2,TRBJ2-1,TGTGCCAGCAGCGTACGGGAGGGCCCTCTTAATGAGCAGTTCTTC,CASSVREGPLNEQFF
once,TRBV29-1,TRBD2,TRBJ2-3,TGCAGCGTGAAACTAGCGGACACAGATACGCAGTATTTT,CSVKLADTDTQYF
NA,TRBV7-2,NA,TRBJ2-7,TGTGCCAGCAGCTTCCCGGGACAAGGAGACTACGAGCAGTACTTC,CASSFPGQGDYEQYF
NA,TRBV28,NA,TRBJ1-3,TGTGCCAGCAGTTTGGGTAGTCACCGTCGTCTCGCTGGAAACACCATATATTTT,CASSLGSHRRLAGNTIYF
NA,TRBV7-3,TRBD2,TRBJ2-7,TGTGCCAGCAGCTTCGGGACTAGCGACCACGAGCAGTACTTC,CASSFGTSDHEQYF
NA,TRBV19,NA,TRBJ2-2,TGTGCCAGTAGTATAGGAGCGCAGGGGTTATGGGAGCTGTTTTTT,CASSIGAQGLWELFF
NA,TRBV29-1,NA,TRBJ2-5,TGCAGCGTTGAAGATCGGCAGGGGGAGACCCAGTACTTC,CSVEDRQGETQYF
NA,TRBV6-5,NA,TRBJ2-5,TGTGCCAGCAGTAGTATTCAAGAGACCCAGTACTTC,CASSSIQETQYF
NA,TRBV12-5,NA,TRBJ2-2,TGTGCTAGTGGTTTGGTAAGGGCGTACAGCAAGATGAAAAAAACCGGGGAGCTGTTTTTT,CASGLVRAYSKMKKTGELFF
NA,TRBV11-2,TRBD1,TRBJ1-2,TGTGCCAGCAGACCGGGACAGGGACTTACGGATGGCTACACCTTC,CASRPGQGLTDGYTF
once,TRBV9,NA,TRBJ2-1,TGTGCCAGCAGCGTATCATCGAGTTACAATGAGCAGTTCTTC,CASSVSSSYNEQFF
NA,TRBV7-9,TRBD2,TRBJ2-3,TGTGCCAGCAGCTTACCCTCGACTAGCGGAAACACAGATACGCAGTATTTT,CASSLPSTSGNTDTQYF
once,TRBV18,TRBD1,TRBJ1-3,TGTGCCAGCTCACCTCGGCCGGGACAGCCCGGCTCTGGAAACACCATATATTTT,CASSPRPGQPGSGNTIYF
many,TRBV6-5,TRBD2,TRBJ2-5,TGTGCCAGCAGTTACACTAGCGTGCCGGGAGAGACCCAGTACTTC,CASSYTSVPGETQYF
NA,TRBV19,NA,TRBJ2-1,TGTGCCAGTAGTCACAGAAATTCCTACAATGAGCAGTTCTTC,CASSHRNSYNEQFF
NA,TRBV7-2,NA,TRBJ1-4,TGTGCCAGCAGCTTAGTAGGGGCGATAGGCGAAAAACTGTTTTTT,CASSLVGAIGEKLFF
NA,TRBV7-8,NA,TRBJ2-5,TGTGCCAGCAGCCCGACTAGCCAAGAGACCCAGTACTTC,CASSPTSQETQYF
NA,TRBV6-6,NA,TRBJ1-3,TGTGCCAGCAGGCCGGGGGGTGTCTCTGGAAACACCATATATTTT,CASRPGGVSGNTIYF
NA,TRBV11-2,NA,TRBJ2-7,TGTGCCAGCAGCTTATCCCTTTCAGCGGGCTCCTACGAGCAGTACTTC,CASSLSLSAGSYEQYF
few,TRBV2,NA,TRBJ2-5,TGTGCCAGCAGCGTTCTCGGGGTGGAGACCCAGTACTTC,CASSVLGVETQYF
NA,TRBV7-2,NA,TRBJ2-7,TGTGCCAGCCGCCGGGGGGCCGACGAGCAGTACTTC,CASRRGADEQYF
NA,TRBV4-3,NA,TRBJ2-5,TGCGCCAGCAGCCAAGATTGGGGGGTCGAGACCCAGTACTTC,CASSQDWGVETQYF
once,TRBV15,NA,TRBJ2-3,TGTGCCACCAGCAGAGTCACAGATACGCAGTATTTT,CATSRVTDTQYF
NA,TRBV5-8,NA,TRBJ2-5,TGTGCCAGCAGGCGGAAGCCCCGGGGCGCGGGTTATCGAGAGACCCAGTACTTC,CASRRKPRGAGYRETQYF